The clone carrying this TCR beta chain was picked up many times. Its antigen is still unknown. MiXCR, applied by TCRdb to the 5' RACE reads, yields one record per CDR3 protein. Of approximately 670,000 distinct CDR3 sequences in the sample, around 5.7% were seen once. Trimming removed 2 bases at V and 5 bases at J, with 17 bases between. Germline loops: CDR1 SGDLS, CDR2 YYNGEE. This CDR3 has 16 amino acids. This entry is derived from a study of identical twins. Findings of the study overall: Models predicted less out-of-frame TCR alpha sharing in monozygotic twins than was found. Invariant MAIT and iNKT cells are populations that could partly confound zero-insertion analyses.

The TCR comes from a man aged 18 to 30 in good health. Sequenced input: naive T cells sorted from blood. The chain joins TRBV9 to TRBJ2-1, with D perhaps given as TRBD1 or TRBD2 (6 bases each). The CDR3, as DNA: TGTGCCAGCAGCGTCTCCCGGGCGGGACAAGACAATGAGCAGTTCTTC. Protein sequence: CASSVSRAGQDNEQFF.